The clone carrying this TCR beta chain is medium-sized. This CDR3 has 13 amino acids. Germline loops: CDR1 SGHRS, CDR2 YFSETQ. The ends were cut back, 0 bases at V and 4 bases at J, with 7 bases in the middle. This record belongs to a study of blood T cell repertoires in COVID-19. Across the whole study: Samples representing acute and convalescent COVID-19 were sourced from the United States, Italy and Spain. From T cells, B-cell-depleted T cells, or PBMCs came the material, which was cDNA or gDNA.

Authors' data handling: Counts of nucleated cells, estimated from reference gene primer amplification, were obtained. Libraries were prepared by immunoSEQ multiplex PCR; TCRdb keeps only in-frame clonotypes and omits some of them. The DNA gave D and trimming, while V, J and clone size come from that table. Of just over 35,000 clones in the sample, around 90% were seen once. This chain joins TRBV5-1 and TRBJ1-1; D unclear. Sequenced material: peripheral blood. This receptor was identified in a man in his 60s with acute or convalescent COVID-19. CDR3 in DNA: TGCGCCAGCAGCTTGGTGCCGGGCACTGAAGCTTTCTTT. Translated: CASSLVPGTEAFF.